Below, 17 T cell receptor beta chains from the same sample are listed, as sequenced in a study of T cell responses to AZD1222 COVID-19 vaccine. The assay was immunoSEQ multiplex PCR, and TCRdb's table has in-frame clones only and misses some. In the table there are approximately 150,000 clones, 75% to 95% of which are singletons. Sequenced material: peripheral blood, taken on day 0 of AZD1222 vaccination. The receptor set was obtained from an adult in good health.

The CDR3 bases are TGTGCCAGCAGCCCAACTGGGCGGACTGAAGCTTTCTTT. It is translated as CASSPTGRTEAFF. V usage is TRBV12-3 or TRBV12-4 and J usage is TRBJ1-1; D ambiguous. V lost 6 bases and J lost 5, with 13 bases in between. The CDR3 totals 13 residues.

V and J are TRBV5-1 and TRBJ1-2; D is unclear. Germline V CDR1 and CDR2: SGHRS, YFSETQ. Trimming left V 0 bases short and J 10 bases short, with 10 bases between. The CDR3 covers 12 residues. CDR3 sequence reads: CASSLDRSDYTF. The DNA of the CDR3 is TGCGCCAGCAGCTTGGATCGGTCAGACTACACCTTC. Together with reference TRBV5-1 and TRBJ1-2, the CDR3 gives the full variable domain: KAGVTQTPRYLIKTRGQQVTLSCSPISGHRSVSWYQQTPGQGLQFLFEYFSETQRNKGNFPGRFSGRQFSNSRSEMNVSTLELGDSALYLCASSLDRSDYTFGSGTRLTVV.

V and J are TRBV9 and TRBJ2-1; D possibly corresponds to TRBD2 (7 bases). CDR3 length: 13 residues. Germline CDR1 is SGDLS and CDR2 is YYNGEE. Trimming took off 4 bases at V and 6 bases at J, with 11 bases between the two ends. CDR3 protein: CASSLGGANEQFF. The CDR3, as DNA: TGTGCCAGCAGCCTTGGGGGGGCCAATGAGCAGTTCTTC.

This clone was observed a few times. This chain joins TRBV2 and TRBJ2-7; 10 bases agree with TRBD1. Germline CDR1 SNHLY, CDR2 FYNNEI. Trimming took 1 base from V and 6 from J; bases not matched to a gene: 6. The CDR3 spans 15 residues. In nucleotides, the CDR3 is TGTGCCAGCAGTGAAGGGGGACAGGGGAGTCGCGAGCAGTACTTC. It encodes CASSEGGQGSREQYF.

V usage is TRBV5-3 and J usage is TRBJ2-7; D remains ambiguous. TRBV5-3 is sorted into the ORF group, with uncertain function. V was clipped by 0 bases and J by 3 bases, with 1 base between them. The CDR3 loop spans 11 amino acids. The CDR3: CARSLVYEQYF. The CDR3 nucleotides are TGTGCCAGAAGCTTGGTCTACGAGCAGTACTTC.

V is TRBV5-4 and J is TRBJ2-5; D is ambiguous. The CDR3 is 13 residues long. Germline CDR1 reads SGHNT; CDR2 reads YYREEE (reference sequence). The ends were cut back, 2 bases at V and 0 bases at J, with 5 bases in the middle. DNA for the CDR3: TGTGCCAGCAGCTTAGAAGACCAAGAGACCCAGTACTTC. Protein product: CASSLEDQETQYF.

Only a few counts were recorded for this clone. The J gene is TRBJ1-6, the V gene TRBV7-2, with D hard to call. V was shortened by 1 base and J by 2 bases, with 18 bases between the two germline ends. The CDR3 consists of 19 residues. Germline V gene lookup returns CDR1 SGHTA and CDR2 FQGNSA. CDR3 sequence reads: CASSLGSESRATYNSPLHF. Written as DNA, the CDR3 is TGTGCCAGCAGCTTAGGGTCCGAGTCGAGGGCCACCTATAATTCACCCCTCCACTTT.

Concerning this clone itself: Additional DNA sequences in this sample encode the identical CDR3. The chain carries TRBV6-5 and TRBJ1-2, with no clear D. V was shortened by 0 bases and J by 5 bases, with 4 bases between the two germline ends. Germline V gene lookup returns CDR1 MNHEY and CDR2 SVGAGI. The CDR3 is 12 residues long. Written as DNA, the CDR3 is TGTGCCAGCAGTTACTCCGGATATGGCTACACCTTC. Residues: CASSYSGYGYTF.

A single count supports this clone. This chain links TRBV7-2 with TRBJ2-2, with 11 bases aligning to TRBD2. Germline CDR1 reads SGHTA; CDR2 reads FQGNSA. The V and J ends lost 5 bases and 5 bases, in that order; junction bases with no gene match: 10. The CDR3 runs to 17 residues. The CDR3 is CASSLLSGGASTGELFF. The CDR3 DNA reads as TGTGCCAGCAGCCTACTTAGCGGGGGGGCGAGTACCGGGGAGCTGTTTTTT.

CDR3 protein: CASGGNREANTGELFF. The CDR3 DNA reads TGTGCCAGTGGGGGGAACAGGGAAGCGAACACCGGGGAGCTGTTTTTT. V is TRBV7-9 and J is TRBJ2-2; perhaps D is TRBD1 or TRBD2 (6 bases each). V lost 9 bases, J lost 0 bases, and 17 bases lay in between. The CDR3 has 16 residues. The germline gives CDR1 SEHNR, CDR2 FQNEAQ (reference sequence). Full variable domain (rest looked up from reference TRBV7-9 and TRBJ2-2): DTGVSQNPRHKITKRGQNVTFRCDPISEHNRLYWYRQTLGQGPEFLTYFQNEAQLEKSRLLSDRFSAERPKGSFSTLEIQRTEQGDSAMYLCASGGNREANTGELFFGEGSRLTVL.

The chain combines TRBV7-2 with TRBJ2-5; 9 nucleotides match TRBD2. The CDR3 is 14 amino acids. V shed 1 base, J shed 3 bases, and the junction held 0 bases outside the gene matches. Germline loops: CDR1 SGHTA, CDR2 FQGNSA. The CDR3 DNA follows: TGTGCCAGCAGCTTAGGACTAGCGGAAGAGACCCAGTACTTC. Its protein product is CASSLGLAEETQYF.

The chain recombines TRBV9 with TRBJ2-3; weak D call: TRBD2 (5 bases). Germline V CDR1 and CDR2: SGDLS, YYNGEE. The CDR3 extends over 13 amino acids. V was cut by 3 bases and J by 6 bases, with 11 bases left in between. The CDR3: CASSELTTDTQYF. CDR3 bases: TGTGCCAGCAGCGAGTTGACTACCGATACGCAGTATTTT.

CDR3 sequence (DNA): TGTGCCACCAGAAGTGGGGGCGGCCCCCACAATGAGCAGTTCTTC. It encodes CATRSGGGPHNEQFF. This chain joins TRBV24-1 and TRBJ2-1; possibly TRBD1 for D (6 bases). The V end was cut by 7 bases, the J end by 5 bases, with 17 bases between. The CDR3 extends over 15 amino acids. From germline, CDR1 is KGHDR and CDR2 SFDVKD.

The V call is TRBV3-1 (or the pseudogene TRBV3-2), the J call TRBJ2-5; D perhaps matches TRBD1 (7 bases). Trimming shortened V by 2 bases and J by 4 bases, and 11 bases separated the two germline ends. The CDR3 consists of 14 residues. The germline V gene has CDR1 LGHDT and CDR2 YNNKEL (reference sequence). The CDR3 DNA reads as TGTGCCAGCAGCCAATCAGGGGGGAGAGAGACCCAGTACTTC. Translated, it gives CASSQSGGRETQYF.

This chain joins TRBV7-2 and TRBJ1-1; maybe TRBD1 (6 bases). The V gene lost 1 base and the J gene lost 4 bases, with 10 bases spanning the gap. CDR3 length: 14 residues. From germline, CDR1 is SGHTA and CDR2 FQGNSA. The CDR3 is CASSLVLGGTEAFF. DNA of the CDR3: TGTGCCAGCAGCTTAGTTCTAGGGGGCACTGAAGCTTTCTTT.

The chain recombines TRBV28 with TRBJ2-7; TRBD1 matches 8 bases. The CDR3 runs to 15 residues. J lost 2 bases, V lost 6 bases, and 9 bases had no gene match. CDR1 MDHEN and CDR2 SYDVKM come from the germline V gene. The DNA of the CDR3 is TGTGCCAGCAGCCAACGGGGACAGGCCCCCTACGAGCAGTACTTC. Its translation is CASSQRGQAPYEQYF.

The chain uses TRBV4-2 and TRBJ2-7, with 8 bases lining up with TRBD1. V dropped 3 bases and J dropped 6; count of bases not matched to a gene: 4. Germline V gene lookup returns CDR1 LGHNA and CDR2 YNFKEQ. This CDR3 region has 13 residues. The CDR3: CASSQGDRLEQYF. Here the CDR3 DNA reads TGTGCCAGCAGCCAGGGGGACAGGCTCGAGCAGTACTTC.